This T cell receptor beta chain was identified in a study of post-analysis software for immune sequencing data. Study observations and caveats: A handful of TRBV segments appeared more often in patients than in controls, and TRBV5-6, TRBV5-1 and TRBV20-1 were among these.

On this clonotype itself: Its antigen remains unknown.

CDR3 size: 12 residues. The V and J ends lost 6 bases and 4 bases respectively, with 9 bases between them. Prepared TCR beta cDNA libraries contained unique molecular identifiers. TCRdb fed the PCR reads into MiXCR, producing one record per CDR3 protein. The sample contains 400,000 to 500,000 distinct CDR3 sequences, about 39% of which appear only once. The V gene is TRBV12-3 or TRBV12-4, the J gene TRBJ1-2; no reliable D call. The clonotype originates from a girl aged 2-10 years with multiple sclerosis. The sample comprised blood. As DNA, the CDR3 is TGTGCCAGCAGGGAGGAAGTCTATGGCTACACCTTC. Residues: CASREEVYGYTF.